What follows is one TCR beta chain and its context. The antigen is unknown. Total RNA amounting to about 4,000 ng went into each TCR library. TCRdb processed the 5' RACE reads again and assigns one entry to each CDR3 protein, with no DNA. This table holds about 210,000 distinct CDR3 sequences. The germline gives CDR1 SGHTA, CDR2 FQGNSA. The CDR3 runs to 13 residues. This sample was included in a study of monozygotic twins with inflammatory bowel disease. After skipping T cell sorting, the authors isolated total RNA from whole blood. Overall study findings and caveats: The authors note that differing immunosuppressive treatments may have added variability to patient repertoires.

The chain links TRBV7-2 to TRBJ2-1. The clonotype was recovered from a human donor with ulcerative colitis or Crohn's disease, or a healthy co-twin of an affected twin (not recorded which). Sequencing was done on a sample of blood. CDR3 loop: CASSLDSSTEQFF.